The T cell receptor (beta chain) described here comes from a study of T cell responses to AZD1222 COVID-19 vaccine. Assay: immunoSEQ multiplex PCR; the TCRdb copy retains only in-frame clones and omits some. Of more than 80,000 clones listed, 85% to 90% are singletons. With V trimmed by 4 bases and J by 6 bases, 9 bases remained unmatched. Germline values: CDR1 SGHTS, CDR2 YDEGEE. This CDR3 comprises 15 residues. The source is an adult in good health. The chain carries TRBV5-8 and TRBJ2-1; 8 bases fit TRBD1. The input for sequencing was peripheral blood, taken on day 0 of AZD1222 vaccination. The CDR3 nucleotides are TGTGCCAGCAGCCTCGGACAGGGTAGGGGCAATGAGCAGTTCTTC. Translating gives CASSLGQGRGNEQFF. The complete variable domain, with remaining parts taken from reference TRBV5-8 and TRBJ2-1, reads EAGVTQSPTHLIKTRGQQATLRCSPISGHTSVYWYQQALGLGLQFLLWYDEGEERNRGNFPPRFSGRQFPNYSSELNVNALELEDSALYLCASSLGQGRGNEQFFGPGTRLTVL.